The T cell receptor (beta chain) under discussion was sequenced for a study of T cell responses to AZD1222 COVID-19 vaccine. Study findings and constraints: Increased Spike-specific TCR breadth and depth were observed after two AZD1222 doses. At study baseline, merely five or six AZD1222 recipients were seropositive. Reportedly, nearly half of unique spike TCRs recognized epitopes outside B.1.351/B.1.1.7 mutations.

Method: immunoSEQ multiplex PCR; TCRdb's copy keeps in-frame clones and lacks some. Here the sample spans about 140,000 clones, roughly 89% being singletons. Note on this clone: What it binds is not known.

The CDR3 runs 14 residues. Germline values: CDR1 MGHRA, CDR2 YSYEKL. The V and J ends lost 0 bases and 10 bases respectively, with 13 bases between them. The sequence derives from an adult in good health. The chain uses TRBV4-1 and TRBJ2-1; D call uncertain. The specimen was peripheral blood, collected on day 0 of AZD1222 vaccination. The DNA for the CDR3 is TGCGCCAGCAGCCAAGATGATGAGCTCCGGGAGCAGTTCTTC. Translation: CASSQDDELREQFF.